Here is one T cell receptor (beta chain) with its context. TCRdb independently ran MiXCR on the RT-PCR reads; one entry per CDR3 protein. The sample shows 650,000 to 800,000 distinct CDR3 sequences, 12% to 15% of them seen only once. This CDR3 spans 14 amino acids. CDR1 DFQATT and CDR2 SNEGSKA come from the germline V gene (reference sequence). Trimming left V 5 bases short and J 1 base short, with 12 bases between. Sequencing was performed on memory CD4+ T cells from blood. This sequence joins TRBV20-1 and TRBJ2-1, with D unresolved. This sequence was found in a female donor in good health, serving as a healthy control. This CDR3 is CSADSFMSYNEQFF. CDR3 bases: TGCAGTGCTGATAGCTTTATGTCCTACAATGAGCAGTTCTTC.